This T cell receptor (beta chain) appears in the sequencing data of a study of blood T cell repertoires in COVID-19. V was shortened by 4 bases and J by 6 bases, with 16 bases between the two germline ends. The CDR3 is 13 amino acids. Per germline, CDR1 SQVTM and CDR2 ANQGSEA. The data were produced by immunoSEQ multiplex PCR, yet TCRdb's version contains in-frame clones alone and is incomplete. The data hold roughly 99,000 clones, with over 70% observed a single time. This rearrangement joins TRBV29-1 to TRBJ2-7; possible D gene TRBD1, 5 bases. The sequence came from a woman older than 75 with acute or convalescent COVID-19. The sequencing sample was made of peripheral blood. CDR3 protein: CSVGKGAGSEQYV. For the CDR3, the DNA is TGCAGCGTTGGAAAGGGTGCAGGGTCCGAGCAGTACGTC.